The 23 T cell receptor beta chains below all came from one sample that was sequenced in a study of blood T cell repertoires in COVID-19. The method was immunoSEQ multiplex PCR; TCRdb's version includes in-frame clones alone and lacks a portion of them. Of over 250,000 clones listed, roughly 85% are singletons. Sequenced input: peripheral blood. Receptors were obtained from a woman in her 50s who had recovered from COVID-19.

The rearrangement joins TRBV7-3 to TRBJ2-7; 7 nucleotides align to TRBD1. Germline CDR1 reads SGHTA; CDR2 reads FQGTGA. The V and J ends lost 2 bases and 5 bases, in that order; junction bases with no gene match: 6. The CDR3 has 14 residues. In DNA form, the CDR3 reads TGTGCCAGCAGCTTACAAGGGGGCTTGAACGAGCAGTACTTC. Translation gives CASSLQGGLNEQYF.

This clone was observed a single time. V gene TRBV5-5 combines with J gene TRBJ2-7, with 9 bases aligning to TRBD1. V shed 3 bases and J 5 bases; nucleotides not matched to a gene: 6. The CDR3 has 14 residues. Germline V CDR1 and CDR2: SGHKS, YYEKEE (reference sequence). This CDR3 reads CASSSAQGADEQYF. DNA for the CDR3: TGTGCCAGCAGCTCCGCACAGGGGGCGGACGAGCAGTACTTC.

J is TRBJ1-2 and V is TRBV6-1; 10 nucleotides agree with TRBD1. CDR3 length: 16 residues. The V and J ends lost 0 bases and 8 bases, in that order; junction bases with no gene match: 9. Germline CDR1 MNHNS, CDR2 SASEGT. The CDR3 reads CASSEARQGARGGYTF. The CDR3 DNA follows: TGTGCCAGCAGTGAAGCTCGACAGGGGGCGAGGGGCGGCTACACCTTC.

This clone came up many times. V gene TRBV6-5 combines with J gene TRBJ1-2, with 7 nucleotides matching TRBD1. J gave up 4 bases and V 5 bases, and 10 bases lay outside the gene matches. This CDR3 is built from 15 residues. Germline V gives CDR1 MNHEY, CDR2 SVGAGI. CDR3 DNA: TGTGCCAGCAGTACCCTACAGGGGCAGAGCTATGGCTACACCTTC. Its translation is CASSTLQGQSYGYTF.

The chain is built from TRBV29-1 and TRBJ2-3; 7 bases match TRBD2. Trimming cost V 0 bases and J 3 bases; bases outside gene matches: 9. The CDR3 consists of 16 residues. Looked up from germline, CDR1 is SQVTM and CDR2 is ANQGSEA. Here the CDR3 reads CSVEEGGTWLTDTQYF. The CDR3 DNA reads TGCAGCGTTGAAGAGGGAGGGACCTGGTTAACAGATACGCAGTATTTT.

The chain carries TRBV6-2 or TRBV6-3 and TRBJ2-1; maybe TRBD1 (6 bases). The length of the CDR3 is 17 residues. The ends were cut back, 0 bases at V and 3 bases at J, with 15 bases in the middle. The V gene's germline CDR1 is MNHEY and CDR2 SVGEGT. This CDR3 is CASSYSLVRQDYNEQFF. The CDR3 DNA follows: TGTGCCAGCAGTTACTCCTTGGTTAGACAGGACTACAATGAGCAGTTCTTC.

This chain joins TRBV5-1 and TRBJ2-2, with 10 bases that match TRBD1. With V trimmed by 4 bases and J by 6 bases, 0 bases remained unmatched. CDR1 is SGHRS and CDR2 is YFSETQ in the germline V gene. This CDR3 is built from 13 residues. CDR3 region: CASSGTGAGELFF. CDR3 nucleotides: TGCGCCAGCAGCGGGACAGGGGCCGGGGAGCTGTTTTTT. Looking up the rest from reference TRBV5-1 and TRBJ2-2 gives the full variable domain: KAGVTQTPRYLIKTRGQQVTLSCSPISGHRSVSWYQQTPGQGLQFLFEYFSETQRNKGNFPGRFSGRQFSNSRSEMNVSTLELGDSALYLCASSGTGAGELFFGEGSRLTVL.

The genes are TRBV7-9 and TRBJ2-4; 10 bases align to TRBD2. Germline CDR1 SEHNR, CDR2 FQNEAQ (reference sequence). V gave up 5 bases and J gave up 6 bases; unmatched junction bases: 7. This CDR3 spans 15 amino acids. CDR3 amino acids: CASSLQREGRNIQYF. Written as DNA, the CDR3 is TGTGCCAGCAGCCTCCAGCGGGAGGGCCGAAACATTCAGTACTTC.

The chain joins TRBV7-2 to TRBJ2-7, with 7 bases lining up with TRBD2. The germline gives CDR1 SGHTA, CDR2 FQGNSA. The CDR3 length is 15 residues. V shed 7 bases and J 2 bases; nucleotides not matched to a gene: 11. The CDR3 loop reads CASTSPASGTYEQYF. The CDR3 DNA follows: TGTGCCAGCACCTCCCCGGCTAGCGGAACCTACGAGCAGTACTTC. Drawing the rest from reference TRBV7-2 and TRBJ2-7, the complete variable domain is GAGVSQSPSNKVTEKGKDVELRCDPISGHTALYWYRQSLGQGLEFLIYFQGNSAPDKSGLPSDRFSAERTGGSVSTLTIQRTQQEDSAVYLCASTSPASGTYEQYFGPGTRLTVT.

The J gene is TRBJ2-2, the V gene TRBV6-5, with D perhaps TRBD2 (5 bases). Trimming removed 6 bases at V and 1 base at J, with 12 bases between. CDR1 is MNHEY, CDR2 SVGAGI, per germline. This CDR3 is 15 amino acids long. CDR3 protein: CASRQRTLNTGELFF. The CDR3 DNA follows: TGTGCCAGCAGGCAGCGGACCTTGAACACCGGGGAGCTGTTTTTT.

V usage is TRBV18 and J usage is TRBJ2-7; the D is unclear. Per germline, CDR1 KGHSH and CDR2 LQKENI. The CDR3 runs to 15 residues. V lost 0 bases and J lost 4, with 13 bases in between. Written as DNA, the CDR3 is TGTGCCAGCTCACCACCGTCCGGTTTTGGTTACGAGCAGTACTTC. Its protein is CASSPPSGFGYEQYF. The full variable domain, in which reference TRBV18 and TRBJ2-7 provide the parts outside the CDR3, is NAGVMQNPRHLVRRRGQEARLRCSPMKGHSHVYWYRQLPEEGLKFMVYLQKENIIDESGMPKERFSAEFPKEGPSILRIQQVVRGDSAAYFCASSPPSGFGYEQYFGPGTRLTVT.

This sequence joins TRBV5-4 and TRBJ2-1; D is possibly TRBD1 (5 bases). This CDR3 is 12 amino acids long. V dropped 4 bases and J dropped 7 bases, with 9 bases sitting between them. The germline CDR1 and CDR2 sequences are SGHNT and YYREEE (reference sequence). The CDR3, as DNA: TGTGCCAGCAGCAAAGGACATAATGAGCAGTTCTTC. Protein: CASSKGHNEQFF.

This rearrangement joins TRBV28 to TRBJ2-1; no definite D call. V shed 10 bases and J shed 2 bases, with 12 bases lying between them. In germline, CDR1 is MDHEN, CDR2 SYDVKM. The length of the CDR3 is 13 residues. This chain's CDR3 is CANSVPPYNEQFF. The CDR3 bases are TGTGCCAACTCGGTACCCCCCTACAATGAGCAGTTCTTC.

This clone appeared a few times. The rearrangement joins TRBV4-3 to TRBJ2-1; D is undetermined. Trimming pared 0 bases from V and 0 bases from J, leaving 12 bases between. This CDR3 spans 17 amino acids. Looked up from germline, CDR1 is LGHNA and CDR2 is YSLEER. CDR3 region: CASSQEPQLSSYNEQFF. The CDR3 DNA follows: TGCGCCAGCAGCCAAGAGCCCCAACTAAGCTCCTACAATGAGCAGTTCTTC.

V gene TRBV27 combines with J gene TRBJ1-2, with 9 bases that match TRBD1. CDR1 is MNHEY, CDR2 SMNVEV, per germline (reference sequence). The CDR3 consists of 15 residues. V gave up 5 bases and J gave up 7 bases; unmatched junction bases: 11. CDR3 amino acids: CASSRNPGTGTGYTF. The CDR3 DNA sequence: TGTGCCAGCAGTCGAAATCCCGGGACAGGGACTGGCTACACCTTC.

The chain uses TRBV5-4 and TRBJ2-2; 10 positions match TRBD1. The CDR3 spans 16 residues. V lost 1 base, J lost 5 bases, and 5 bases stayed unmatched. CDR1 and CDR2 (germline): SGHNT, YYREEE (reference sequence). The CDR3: CASSLRGQGVTGELFF. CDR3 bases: TGTGCCAGCAGCTTGCGCGGACAGGGGGTGACCGGGGAGCTGTTTTTT.

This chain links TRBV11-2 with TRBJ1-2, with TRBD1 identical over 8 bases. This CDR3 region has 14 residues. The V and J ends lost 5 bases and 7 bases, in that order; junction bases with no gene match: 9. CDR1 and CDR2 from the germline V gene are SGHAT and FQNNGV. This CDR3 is CASSEGQGSFGYTF. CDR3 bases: TGTGCCAGCAGCGAAGGACAGGGTTCCTTTGGCTACACCTTC.

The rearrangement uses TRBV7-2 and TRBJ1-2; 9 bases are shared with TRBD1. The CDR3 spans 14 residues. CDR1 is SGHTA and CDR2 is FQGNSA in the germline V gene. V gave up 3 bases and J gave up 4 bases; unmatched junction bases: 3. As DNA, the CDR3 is TGTGCCAGCAGCTTCTTGGGACAGGGCTATGGCTACACCTTC. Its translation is CASSFLGQGYGYTF.

CDR3 coding DNA: TGTGCCAGCAGTTATTTACACGGGACAGGCCTCAATAGCAATCAGCCCCAGCATTTT. Its translation: CASSYLHGTGLNSNQPQHF. The rearrangement links TRBV6-2 or TRBV6-3 to TRBJ1-5, with 8 nucleotides matching TRBD1. There are 19 residues in the CDR3. V trimming: 3 bases; J trimming: 0 bases; junction bases outside the gene matches: 13. Germline CDR1 reads MNHEY; CDR2 reads SVGEGT.

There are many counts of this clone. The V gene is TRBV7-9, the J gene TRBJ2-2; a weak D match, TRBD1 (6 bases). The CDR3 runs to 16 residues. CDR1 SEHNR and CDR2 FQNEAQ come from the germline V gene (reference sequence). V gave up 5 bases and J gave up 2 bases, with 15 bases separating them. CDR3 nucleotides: TGTGCCAGCAGCCCGATGACAGGAGTCAACACCGGGGAGCTGTTTTTT. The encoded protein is CASSPMTGVNTGELFF.

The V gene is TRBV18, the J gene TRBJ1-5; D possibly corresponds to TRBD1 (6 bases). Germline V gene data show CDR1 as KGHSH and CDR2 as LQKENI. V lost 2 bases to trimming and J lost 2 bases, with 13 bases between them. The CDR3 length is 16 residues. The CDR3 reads CASSPGAGARNQPQHF. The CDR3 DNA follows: TGTGCCAGCTCACCAGGAGCAGGGGCACGCAATCAGCCCCAGCATTTT.

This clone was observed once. The CDR3 coding sequence is TGTGCCAGCAGTCCCGTTGTGGGGCGTCGGACTGAAGCTTTCTTT. Protein sequence: CASSPVVGRRTEAFF. The V gene is TRBV6-5, the J gene TRBJ1-1; tentative D call: TRBD1 (5 bases). The CDR3 is 15 residues long. CDR1 and CDR2 (germline): MNHEY, SVGAGI. V was cut by 5 bases and J by 5 bases, with 18 bases left in between.

The CDR3, as DNA: TGTGCCACCAGTGATAGCAGGTCTGGAAACACCATATATTTT. Residues: CATSDSRSGNTIYF. The chain uses TRBV24-1 and TRBJ1-3; D unresolved. Trimming removed 3 bases from V and 1 base from J, with 6 bases in between. This CDR3 has 14 amino acids. Germline assignment: CDR1 KGHDR and CDR2 SFDVKD.